This entry describes one T cell receptor (beta chain). The data originate from a study of blood T cell repertoires in COVID-19. About the study: Sources were T cells, B-cell-depleted T cells, or PBMCs; the material itself was cDNA or gDNA.

The ends were cut back, 2 bases at V and 3 bases at J, with 11 bases in the middle. In germline, CDR1 is KGHSH, CDR2 LQKENI. The CDR3 covers 15 residues. In the authors' workflow: Amplification with reference gene primers provided the estimates of nucleated cell counts. Produced via immunoSEQ multiplex PCR; TCRdb's table is partial and in-frame only. Clonal size and the V and J genes are those of that table, whereas D and trimming came from the DNA. The sample lists some 350,000 clones, approximately 88% occurring once. In terms of age and location, participants ranged from about 18 to 100 years and lived in about two dozen US areas.

The sequenced sample consisted of PBMCs or T cells enriched from blood (not recorded which). The V and J genes are TRBV18 and TRBJ2-1; TRBD1 might be the D (5 bases). The source of this sequence is a man younger than 40 who had recovered from COVID-19. In DNA, the CDR3 is TGTGCCAGCTCACCAAGAACAGGAATCTACAATGAGCAGTTCTTC. This encodes CASSPRTGIYNEQFF.